These 13 T cell receptor beta chains were sequenced from one sample in a study of T cells in Graves' hyperthyroidism and ophthalmopathy. TCR beta CDR3 regions were amplified from RNA. The TCR CDR3 was amplified in a first-round RT-PCR using the HTBI primer set. TCRdb analysed the multiplex PCR reads with MiXCR anew, one entry per CDR3 protein. The table includes 300,000 to 450,000 distinct CDR3 sequences, more than 12% detected once. The material sequenced was blood. The receptors originated from a woman in her 30s with Graves' ophthalmopathy.

This clonotype occurred many times. This sequence joins TRBV15 and TRBJ1-1, with no clear D. V gave up 4 bases and J gave up 3 bases, with 12 bases separating them. The germline gives CDR1 LNHNV, CDR2 YYDKDF (reference sequence). This CDR3 region has 14 residues. The CDR3 reads CATSKIGTDTEAFF. CDR3 coding DNA: TGTGCCACCAGCAAGATTGGAACCGACACTGAAGCTTTCTTT.

Many counts were recorded for this clonotype. The chain combines TRBV6-1 with TRBJ1-4; perhaps TRBD1 as D (6 bases). Trimming took off 3 bases at V and 4 bases at J, with 15 bases between the two ends. CDR1 and CDR2 (germline): MNHNS, SASEGT. This CDR3 spans 16 amino acids. The CDR3 sequence: CASSEKSGAGNEKLFF. DNA of the CDR3: TGTGCCAGCAGTGAGAAGTCGGGGGCTGGTAATGAAAAACTGTTTTTT.

This clonotype was found once. The genes are TRBV6-1 and TRBJ2-5; D gene unclear. This CDR3 spans 11 amino acids. Trimming took 5 bases from V and 14 from J, leaving 15 bases between them. Germline V gives CDR1 MNHNS, CDR2 SASEGT. The CDR3 reads CASSQGALKYF. CDR3 DNA sequence: TGTGCCAGCAGTCAAGGCGCACTAAAATACTTC.

This clonotype has just a few counts. V and J are TRBV6-1 and TRBJ2-7, with 8 positions matching TRBD1. V shed 9 bases, J shed 6 bases, and the junction held 4 bases outside the gene matches. CDR1 MNHNS and CDR2 SASEGT come from the germline V gene. There are 11 residues in the CDR3. The CDR3, as DNA: TGTGCCAGACAGGGGGGTCGCGAGCAGTACTTC. Encoded protein: CARQGGREQYF.

This clonotype has a count of ten or more. The rearrangement links TRBV28 to TRBJ1-5; no clear D. CDR1 MDHEN and CDR2 SYDVKM come from the germline V gene. Trimming removed 3 bases at V and 3 bases at J, with 9 bases between. CDR3 length equals 14 residues. This chain's CDR3 is CASSLLQTNQPQHF. As DNA, the CDR3 is TGTGCCAGCAGTTTGCTACAGACCAATCAGCCCCAGCATTTT.

There are many counts of this clonotype. This rearrangement joins TRBV3-1 to TRBJ2-1; D call uncertain. V gave up 1 base and J gave up 7 bases, with 5 bases separating them. The CDR3 extends over 12 amino acids. Germline V gives CDR1 LGHDT, CDR2 YNNKEL (reference sequence). The CDR3 DNA sequence: TGTGCCAGCAGCCAAGGAACTAATGAGCAGTTCTTC. Translation: CASSQGTNEQFF.

This clonotype has ten or more counts. The chain has TRBV6-1 and TRBJ1-6; TRBD1 matches at 9 bases. CDR1 and CDR2 (germline): MNHNS, SASEGT. The CDR3 covers 16 residues. Losses at the gene ends were 0 bases for V and 7 bases for J; bases not matched to a gene: 4. CDR3 residues: CASSEAGTGRNSPLHF. CDR3 in DNA: TGTGCCAGCAGTGAAGCCGGGACAGGGAGGAATTCACCCCTCCACTTT.

The rearrangement joins TRBV5-6 to TRBJ2-4; D is perhaps TRBD2 (5 bases). Germline CDR1 reads SGHDT; CDR2 reads YYEEEE. V was shortened by 3 bases and J by 4 bases, with 14 bases between the two germline ends. The CDR3 contains 15 residues. The DNA for the CDR3 is TGTGCCAGCAGCTCCCCCGAGGGCGGTAAAAACATTCAGTACTTC. The encoded protein is CASSSPEGGKNIQYF.

This clonotype was counted many times. This chain links TRBV30 with TRBJ1-1; possibly TRBD1 for D (5 bases). The V and J ends lost 5 bases and 6 bases respectively, with 13 bases between them. This CDR3 has 12 amino acids. Germline V lookup: CDR1 GTSNPN, CDR2 SVGIG (reference sequence). CDR3 sequence reads: CAWLPDTPEAFF. CDR3 coding DNA: TGTGCCTGGCTACCGGACACCCCTGAAGCTTTCTTT. Full variable domain (outside the CDR3, taken from reference TRBV30 and TRBJ1-1): SQTIHQWPATLVQPVGSPLSLECTVEGTSNPNLYWYRQAAGRGLQLLFYSVGIGQISSEVPQNLSASRPQDRQFILSSKKLLLSDSGFYLCAWLPDTPEAFFGQGTRLTVV.

There are many counts of this clonotype. DNA for the CDR3: TGCAGTGCTAGAGGGACTAGCGGGGCCCTAGATACGCAGTATTTT. Translated, it gives CSARGTSGALDTQYF. V is TRBV20-1 and J is TRBJ2-3; 12 nucleotides line up with TRBD2. With V trimmed by 1 base and J by 5 bases, 4 bases remained unmatched. The CDR3 sequence is 15 residues long. The germline CDR1 and CDR2 sequences are DFQATT and SNEGSKA (reference sequence).

This clonotype was recorded many times. The chain is built from TRBV5-1 and TRBJ2-7, with 14 bases matching TRBD2. Germline V CDR1 and CDR2: SGHRS, YFSETQ. V shed 4 bases and J 6 bases; nucleotides not matched to a gene: 3. This CDR3 has 14 amino acids. CDR3 loop: CASSTGTSGGEQYF. In nucleotides, the CDR3 is TGCGCCAGCAGCACCGGGACTAGCGGGGGCGAGCAGTACTTC.

The chain is built from TRBV2 and TRBJ1-3; 9 bases fit TRBD1. CDR1 is SNHLY, CDR2 FYNNEI, per germline. J lost 8 bases, V lost 6 bases, and 11 bases had no gene match. This CDR3 is 15 amino acids long. The CDR3 coding sequence is TGTGCCAGCAGGCCCACAGGGGGCGCGGGAGACACCATATATTTT. It encodes CASRPTGGAGDTIYF.

Comments on this clonotype: A junction end diverges from the germline sequence, so it may reflect a read error. The CDR3 loop reads CANSQISGGAVDEQFF. Here the CDR3 DNA reads TGCGCCAACAGCCAAATCAGCGGGGGGGCTGTTGATGAGCAGTTCTTC. The genes are TRBV7-2 and TRBJ2-1; 10 bases line up with TRBD2. In germline, CDR1 is SGHTA, CDR2 FQGNSA. The CDR3 spans 16 residues.